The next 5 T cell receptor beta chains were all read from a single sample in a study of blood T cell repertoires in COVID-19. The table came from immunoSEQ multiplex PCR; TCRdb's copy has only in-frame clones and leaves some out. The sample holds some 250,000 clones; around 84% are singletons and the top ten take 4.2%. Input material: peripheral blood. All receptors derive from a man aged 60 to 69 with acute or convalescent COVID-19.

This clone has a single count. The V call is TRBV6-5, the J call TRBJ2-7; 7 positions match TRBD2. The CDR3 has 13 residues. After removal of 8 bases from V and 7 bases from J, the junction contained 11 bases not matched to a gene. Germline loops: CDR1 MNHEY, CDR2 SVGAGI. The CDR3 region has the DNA TGTGCCAGCCGAGCGGGGCCTCGCTGGGAGCAGTACTTC. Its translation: CASRAGPRWEQYF.

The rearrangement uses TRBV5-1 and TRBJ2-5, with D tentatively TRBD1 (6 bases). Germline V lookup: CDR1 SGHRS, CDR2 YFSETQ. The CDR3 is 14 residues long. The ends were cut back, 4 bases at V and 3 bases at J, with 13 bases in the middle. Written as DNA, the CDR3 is TGCGCCAGCAGCCGCGACAGGATCGAAGAGACCCAGTACTTC. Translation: CASSRDRIEETQYF.

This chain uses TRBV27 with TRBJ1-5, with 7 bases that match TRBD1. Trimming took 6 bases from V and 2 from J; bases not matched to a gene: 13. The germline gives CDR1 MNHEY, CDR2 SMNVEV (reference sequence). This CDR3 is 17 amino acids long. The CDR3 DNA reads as TGTGCCAGCAGGCCGGCAGAGGGACAGCGGCGCAATCAGCCCCAGCATTTT. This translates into CASRPAEGQRRNQPQHF.

The CDR3 region is CASSPGTASTDTQYF. CDR3 DNA: TGTGCCAGCTCACCCGGGACAGCTAGCACAGATACGCAGTATTTT. The chain has TRBV18 and TRBJ2-3; 7 bases map to TRBD1. CDR1 is KGHSH and CDR2 is LQKENI in the germline V gene. V shed 3 bases and J 0 bases; nucleotides not matched to a gene: 3. This CDR3 spans 15 amino acids.

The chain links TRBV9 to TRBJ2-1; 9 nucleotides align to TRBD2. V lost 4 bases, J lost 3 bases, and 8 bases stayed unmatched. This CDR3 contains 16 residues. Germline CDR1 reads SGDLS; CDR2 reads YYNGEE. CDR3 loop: CASSYLAGAHYNEQFF. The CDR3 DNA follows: TGTGCCAGCAGCTACTTAGCGGGAGCGCACTACAATGAGCAGTTCTTC.